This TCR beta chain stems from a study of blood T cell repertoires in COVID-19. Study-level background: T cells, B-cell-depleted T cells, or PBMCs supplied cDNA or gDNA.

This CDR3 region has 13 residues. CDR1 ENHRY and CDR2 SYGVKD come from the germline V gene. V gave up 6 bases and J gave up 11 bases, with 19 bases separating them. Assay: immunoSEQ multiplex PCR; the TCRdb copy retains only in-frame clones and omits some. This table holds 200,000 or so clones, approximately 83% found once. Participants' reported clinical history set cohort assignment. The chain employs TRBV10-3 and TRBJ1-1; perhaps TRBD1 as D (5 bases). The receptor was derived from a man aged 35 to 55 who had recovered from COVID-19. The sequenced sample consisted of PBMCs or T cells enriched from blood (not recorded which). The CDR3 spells CAIRITGVVGAFF. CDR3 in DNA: TGTGCCATCAGGATTACAGGAGTTGTCGGGGCTTTCTTT.